The entry below gives a single T cell receptor (beta chain) sequence along with its context. Its specificity is not known. Germline values: CDR1 SGDLS, CDR2 YYNGEE. This CDR3 contains 15 residues. V was shortened by 3 bases and J by 0 bases, with 12 bases between the two germline ends. The sample comes from a study of T cells after yellow fever vaccination. Generation of TCR cDNA used 5'RACE template switching (which added a universal primer site and UMIs). From the 5' RACE reads, TCRdb called clonotypes with MiXCR, one entry per CDR3 protein. Found here are hundreds of thousands of distinct CDR3 sequences, around 10% of them singletons; the top ten hold 18%. Notes on the study in general: Detected again after the booster were most primary-vaccination clones, at almost 97% CD4 and 70% to 90% CD8. Faster peaking, at day 5 versus 15, marked a secondary response that was weaker.

The receptor's source is a man in his late teens or twenties who received the YFV17D yellow fever vaccine. Sequencing used PBMCs, obtained on the day of the first yellow fever vaccination. The genes are TRBV9 and TRBJ2-5, with D possibly being TRBD1 or TRBD2 (6 bases each). CDR3 DNA: TGTGCCAGCAGCGCCTCGGGGGCGTACCAAGAGACCCAGTACTTC. Encoded protein: CASSASGAYQETQYF. The complete variable domain, with remaining parts taken from reference TRBV9 and TRBJ2-5, reads DSGVTQTPKHLITATGQRVTLRCSPRSGDLSVYWYQQSLDQGLQFLIQYYNGEERAKGNILERFSAQQFPDLHSELNLSSLELGDSALYFCASSASGAYQETQYFGPGTRLLVL.